Shown below are 22 T cell receptor beta chains from a single sample sequenced in a study of a mutant IDH1 vaccine in newly diagnosed glioma. Specified time point: week 5, during vaccination. A single vaccine dose contained 300 ug of mutant IDH1 20-mer peptide, and topical imiquimod was used with it. No cognate antigen is known for these TCRs. TCRdb's table, derived via immunoSEQ multiplex PCR, lists solely in-frame clones and lacks some. The top ten clones hold roughly 2.6% of a sample with roughly 40,000 clones, about 89% of them seen once. The starting material was PBMCs, obtained from a glioma patient whose treatment included an IDH1 peptide vaccine. Receptors originate from a man aged 50-59 years with glioma.

The chain combines TRBV7-9 with TRBJ1-2; TRBD1 matches 10 bases. The CDR3 consists of 16 residues. V was pared by 5 bases and J by 3 bases, with 9 bases of the junction left unmatched. Per germline, CDR1 SEHNR and CDR2 FQNEAQ (reference sequence). CDR3 sequence: CASSPAGTGAYYGYTF. Written as DNA, the CDR3 is TGTGCCAGCAGCCCAGCCGGGACAGGGGCTTACTATGGCTACACCTTC.

The chain recombines TRBV27 with TRBJ1-4; 9 bases are shared with TRBD1. The CDR3 consists of 13 residues. Trimming took 10 bases from V and 6 from J; bases not matched to a gene: 6. Germline CDR1 MNHEY, CDR2 SMNVEV (reference sequence). The CDR3 reads CATQDRGDEKLFF. Here the CDR3 DNA reads TGTGCCACCCAGGACAGGGGAGATGAAAAACTGTTTTTT.

The chain employs TRBV28 and TRBJ1-1, with a weak D call TRBD1 (6 bases). The CDR3 has 12 amino acids. Per germline, CDR1 MDHEN and CDR2 SYDVKM. The ends were cut back, 7 bases at V and 1 base at J, with 7 bases in the middle. The CDR3 sequence is CASKTGNTEAFF. The CDR3 nucleotides are TGTGCCAGCAAGACAGGGAACACTGAAGCTTTCTTT.

V is TRBV2 and J is TRBJ2-5, with D unclear. Per germline, CDR1 SNHLY and CDR2 FYNNEI. The CDR3 totals 13 residues. V lost 7 bases and J lost 1, with 10 bases in between. The CDR3 here is CASNQLIQETQYF. CDR3 in DNA: TGTGCCAGCAACCAGCTGATCCAAGAGACCCAGTACTTC.

This sequence joins TRBV20-1 and TRBJ2-7, with no clear D. The CDR3 extends over 11 amino acids. V was shortened by 5 bases and J by 7 bases, with 12 bases between the two germline ends. Germline-derived CDR1 and CDR2 are DFQATT and SNEGSKA (reference sequence). The DNA of the CDR3 is TGCAGTGCTGAGCTACTGACAGAGCAGTACTTC. Translated: CSAELLTEQYF.

The chain combines TRBV19 with TRBJ1-5; possibly TRBD1 for D (6 bases). Germline-derived CDR1 and CDR2 are LNHDA and SQIVND (reference sequence). The CDR3 extends over 15 amino acids. V was cut by 3 bases and J by 4 bases, with 13 bases left in between. CDR3 nucleotide sequence: TGTGCCAGTAGTATCGGGGACATCACTAATCAGCCCCAGCATTTT. It yields the protein CASSIGDITNQPQHF.

This chain connects TRBV20-1 to TRBJ2-5; no reliable D call. Germline CDR1 DFQATT, CDR2 SNEGSKA (reference sequence). This CDR3 region has 11 residues. CDR3: CRGEVLETQYF. CDR3 DNA sequence: TGCAGGGGCGAGGTTCTAGAGACCCAGTACTTC.

The chain links TRBV5-4 to TRBJ2-6; 9 bases line up with TRBD1. Germline lookup yields CDR1 SGHNT and CDR2 YYREEE (reference sequence). The CDR3 spans 17 residues. The V and J ends lost 4 bases and 2 bases, in that order; junction bases with no gene match: 7. The CDR3 DNA is TGTGCCAGCAGCCAAGGGACAGGGCGTGCTGGGGCCAACGTCCTGACTTTC. Translating gives CASSQGTGRAGANVLTF.

DNA of the CDR3: TGTGCCAGCACCGCCCTCCCGGGACAGGGAACCCAAGAGACCCAGTACTTC. As protein: CASTALPGQGTQETQYF. The chain employs TRBV7-2 and TRBJ2-5; TRBD1 matches 9 bases. Unmatched junction bases numbered 13, after V lost 7 bases and J lost 1 base. The CDR3 totals 17 residues. CDR1 is SGHTA and CDR2 is FQGNSA in the germline V gene.

This chain connects TRBV27 to TRBJ2-7, with 13 bases aligning to TRBD2. In germline, CDR1 is MNHEY, CDR2 SMNVEV (reference sequence). J gave up 7 bases and V 3 bases, and 6 bases lay outside the gene matches. The CDR3 consists of 15 residues. CDR3 sequence reads: CASSFGTSGIKEQYF. The CDR3 DNA follows: TGTGCCAGCAGTTTCGGGACTAGCGGGATAAAGGAGCAGTACTTC.

Written as DNA, the CDR3 is TGTGCCATCAGTGGGACAGGGGGCGATGGCTACACCTTC. Its protein product is CAISGTGGDGYTF. The chain combines TRBV10-3 with TRBJ1-2; TRBD1 matches at 11 bases. V lost 4 bases, J lost 6 bases, and 1 base stayed unmatched. Looked up from germline, CDR1 is ENHRY and CDR2 is SYGVKD. The CDR3 runs to 13 residues.

V is TRBV7-9 and J is TRBJ2-1, with D possibly being TRBD1 (6 bases). Germline-derived CDR1 and CDR2 are SEHNR and FQNEAQ (reference sequence). The V end lost 7 bases, the J end lost 4 bases, and 20 bases lay between the germline ends. This CDR3 contains 16 residues. This chain's CDR3 is CASKGPGPDRYNEQFF. In DNA, the CDR3 is TGTGCCAGCAAGGGTCCGGGACCCGACAGGTACAATGAGCAGTTCTTC. Based on the CDR3 plus reference TRBV7-9 and TRBJ2-1, the full variable domain is DTGVSQNPRHKITKRGQNVTFRCDPISEHNRLYWYRQTLGQGPEFLTYFQNEAQLEKSRLLSDRFSAERPKGSFSTLEIQRTEQGDSAMYLCASKGPGPDRYNEQFFGPGTRLTVL.

This chain connects TRBV5-6 to TRBJ1-2; D is unclear. This CDR3 is 14 amino acids long. Per germline, CDR1 SGHDT and CDR2 YYEEEE. V was clipped by 7 bases and J by 5 bases, with 18 bases between them. The CDR3 sequence is CASSAGQSFYGYTF. The DNA for the CDR3 is TGTGCCAGCTCTGCCGGGCAGTCTTTTTATGGCTACACCTTC.

The chain has TRBV5-1 and TRBJ2-5; unclear D gene. Germline V gene lookup returns CDR1 SGHRS and CDR2 YFSETQ. The V end was cut by 4 bases, the J end by 2 bases, with 9 bases between. The CDR3 contains 13 residues. CDR3 DNA: TGCGCCAGCAGCCCGCATAGACAAGAGACCCAGTACTTC. Translated: CASSPHRQETQYF. The variable domain in full, with the rest retrieved from reference TRBV5-1 and TRBJ2-5, is KAGVTQTPRYLIKTRGQQVTLSCSPISGHRSVSWYQQTPGQGLQFLFEYFSETQRNKGNFPGRFSGRQFSNSRSEMNVSTLELGDSALYLCASSPHRQETQYFGPGTRLLVL.

This chain uses TRBV7-9 with TRBJ1-2, with D maybe TRBD1 (6 bases). CDR3 length: 14 amino acids. V lost 1 base, J lost 13 bases, and 19 bases lay in between. The V gene's germline CDR1 is SEHNR and CDR2 FQNEAQ (reference sequence). CDR3 amino acids: CASSLGGRGGGRTF. The CDR3 coding sequence is TGTGCCAGCAGCTTAGGAGGCAGGGGCGGAGGGCGCACCTTC.

The chain has TRBV27 and TRBJ2-2; D is perhaps TRBD1 or TRBD2 (5 bases each). The CDR3 length is 14 residues. Trimming took off 10 bases at V and 7 bases at J, with 19 bases between the two ends. Germline-derived CDR1 and CDR2 are MNHEY and SMNVEV (reference sequence). CDR3 sequence reads: CATTGDLEGGELFF. In DNA form, the CDR3 reads TGTGCCACCACAGGCGATTTAGAGGGCGGGGAGCTGTTTTTT.

The CDR3 here is CASSFHGQALSGNTIYF. The CDR3 coding sequence is TGTGCCAGCAGCTTCCATGGACAGGCCCTTTCTGGAAACACCATATATTTT. The V call is TRBV7-2, the J call TRBJ1-3, with 7 bases identical to TRBD1. V lost 3 bases to trimming and J lost 1 base; unmatched junction nucleotides: 9. The CDR3 spans 17 residues. Germline-derived CDR1 and CDR2 are SGHTA and FQGNSA.

The chain links TRBV4-3 to TRBJ1-2, with D possibly being TRBD1 (6 bases). CDR3 length: 15 residues. V lost 3 bases to trimming and J lost 8 bases, with 19 bases between them. Looked up from germline, CDR1 is LGHNA and CDR2 is YSLEER. CDR3 region: CASSHLGGGPGGYTF. As DNA, the CDR3 is TGCGCCAGCAGCCACCTAGGGGGGGGGCCAGGCGGCTACACCTTC.

This sequence joins TRBV7-8 and TRBJ1-5; the D is unclear. Germline CDR1 SGHVS, CDR2 FQNEAQ. The CDR3 length is 14 residues. Trimming stripped 4 bases from V and 0 bases from J, with 7 bases between. The CDR3 protein is CASSSTYSNQPQHF. For the CDR3, the DNA is TGTGCCAGCAGCTCAACTTATAGCAATCAGCCCCAGCATTTT.

The chain combines TRBV4-1 with TRBJ2-2; TRBD2 agrees at 11 bases. CDR1 is MGHRA, CDR2 YSYEKL, per germline. CDR3 length equals 16 residues. Germline trimming cut 3 bases from V and 4 bases from J; bases unmatched to any gene: 4. The CDR3, as DNA: TGCGCCAGCAGCCAGGGCGGGACTAGCGGCACCGGGGAGCTGTTTTTT. This encodes CASSQGGTSGTGELFF.

This chain links TRBV9 with TRBJ2-1; D gene unclear. V lost 0 bases to trimming and J lost 0 bases, with 10 bases between them. There are 16 residues in the CDR3. The germline V gene encodes CDR1 SGDLS and CDR2 YYNGEE. CDR3 in amino acids: CASSVEVGTSYNEQFF. For the CDR3, the DNA is TGTGCCAGCAGCGTAGAGGTGGGAACCTCCTACAATGAGCAGTTCTTC.

The chain links TRBV27 to TRBJ1-5; D is perhaps TRBD1 (5 bases). This CDR3 has 13 amino acids. The ends were cut back, 8 bases at V and 6 bases at J, with 14 bases in the middle. Germline V gene lookup returns CDR1 MNHEY and CDR2 SMNVEV (reference sequence). The CDR3 region has the DNA TGTGCCAGCCAAAGTACGGGGGGTCAGCCCCAGCATTTT. Protein sequence: CASQSTGGQPQHF.